The sequence of this T cell receptor (beta chain) was determined in a study of regulatory T cells in long-lasting Graves disease. Study-level results: Public clonotype sharing was higher in persistent than newly diagnosed patients.

The sample holds many counts of this clonotype. What it binds is not known. Indicated time point: newly diagnosed GD, antithyroid drugs for less than 3 months. Construction of the TCR library relied on RNA isolated from PBMCs. The authors diagnosed Graves' disease using American Thyroid Association guidelines. Arm-PCR with iRepertoire HTBI primers amplified the CDR3 regions for these TCR beta libraries. TCRdb passed the multiplex PCR reads through MiXCR, listing each CDR3 protein once. The table shows hundreds of thousands of distinct CDR3 sequences, with 15% to 19% occurring only once. The TCR sequence derives from a female donor with Graves disease. Sequencing was performed on peripheral blood mononuclear cells (PBMCs), taken at new diagnosis, from a patient treated with antithyroid drugs.

CDR3 DNA sequence: TGTGCCAGCAGGCTAGGGCGGACAAGCCCTTATGGCTACACCTTC. Encoded protein: CASRLGRTSPYGYTF. The V call is TRBV12-3 or TRBV12-4, the J call TRBJ1-2; maybe TRBD1 (5 bases). This CDR3 spans 15 amino acids. V lost 6 bases and J 5 bases, leaving 19 bases between the germline ends.